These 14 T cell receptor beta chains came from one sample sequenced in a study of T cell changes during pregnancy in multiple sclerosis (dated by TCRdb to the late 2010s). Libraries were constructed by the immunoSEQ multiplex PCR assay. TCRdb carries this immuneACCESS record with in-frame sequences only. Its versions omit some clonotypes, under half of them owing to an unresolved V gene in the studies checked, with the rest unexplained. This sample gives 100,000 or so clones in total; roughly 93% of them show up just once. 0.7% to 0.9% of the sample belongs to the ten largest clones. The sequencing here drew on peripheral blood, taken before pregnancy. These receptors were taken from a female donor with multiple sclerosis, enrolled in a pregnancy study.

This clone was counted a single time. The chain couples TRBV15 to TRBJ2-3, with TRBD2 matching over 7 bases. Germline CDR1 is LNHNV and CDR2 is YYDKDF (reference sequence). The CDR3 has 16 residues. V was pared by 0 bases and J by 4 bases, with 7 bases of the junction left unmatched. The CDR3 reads CATSRDSLGGADTQYF. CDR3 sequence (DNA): TGTGCCACCAGCAGAGATAGTTTGGGGGGGGCAGATACGCAGTATTTT.

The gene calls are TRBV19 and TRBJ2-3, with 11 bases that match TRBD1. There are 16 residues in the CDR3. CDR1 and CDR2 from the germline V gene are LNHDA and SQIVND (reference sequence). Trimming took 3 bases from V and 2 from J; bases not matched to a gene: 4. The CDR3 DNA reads TGTGCCAGTAGTATTGTTGGACAGGGGGCCACAGATACGCAGTATTTT. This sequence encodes CASSIVGQGATDTQYF. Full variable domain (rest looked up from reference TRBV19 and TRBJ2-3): DGGITQSPKYLFRKEGQNVTLSCEQNLNHDAMYWYRQDPGQGLRLIYYSQIVNDFQKGDIAEGYSVSREKKESFPLTVTSAQKNPTAFYLCASSIVGQGATDTQYFGPGTRLTVL.

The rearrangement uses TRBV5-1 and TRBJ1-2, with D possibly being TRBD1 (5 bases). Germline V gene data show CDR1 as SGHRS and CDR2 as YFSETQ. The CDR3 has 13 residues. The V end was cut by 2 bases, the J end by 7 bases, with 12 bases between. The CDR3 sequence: CASSFGGASGYTF. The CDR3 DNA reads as TGCGCCAGCAGCTTCGGTGGGGCGTCTGGCTACACCTTC.

The CDR3 reads CASSLVGTTSHYEQYF. CDR3 coding DNA: TGTGCCAGCAGCTTAGTGGGGACAACCTCACACTACGAGCAGTACTTC. The chain recombines TRBV7-2 with TRBJ2-7, with D perhaps TRBD1 (6 bases). V was clipped by 1 base and J by 3 bases, with 16 bases between them. Germline CDR1 SGHTA, CDR2 FQGNSA. The CDR3 has 16 residues.

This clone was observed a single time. Here the CDR3 reads CASSPSDRRLANYGYTF. The CDR3 DNA sequence: TGTGCCAGCAGCCCTTCGGACAGGCGATTAGCTAACTATGGCTACACCTTC. The rearrangement joins TRBV5-6 to TRBJ1-2; 7 positions agree with TRBD1. CDR1 SGHDT and CDR2 YYEEEE come from the germline V gene. The CDR3 extends over 17 amino acids. The junction had 12 bases not matched to a gene; V was cut back by 4 bases and J by 0 bases.

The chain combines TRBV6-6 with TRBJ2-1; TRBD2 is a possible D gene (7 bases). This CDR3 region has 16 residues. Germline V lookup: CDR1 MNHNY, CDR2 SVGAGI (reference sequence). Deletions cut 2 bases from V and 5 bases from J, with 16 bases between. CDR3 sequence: CASSYPRGGSNNEQFF. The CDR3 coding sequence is TGTGCCAGCAGTTACCCAAGGGGGGGATCAAACAATGAGCAGTTCTTC.

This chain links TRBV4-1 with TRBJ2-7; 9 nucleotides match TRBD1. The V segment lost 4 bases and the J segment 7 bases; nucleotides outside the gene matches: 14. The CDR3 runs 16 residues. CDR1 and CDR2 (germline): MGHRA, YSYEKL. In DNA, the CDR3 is TGCGCCAGCAGCCTGACAGGGACAGGGTCCAAAGGGGAGCAGTACTTC. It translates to CASSLTGTGSKGEQYF.

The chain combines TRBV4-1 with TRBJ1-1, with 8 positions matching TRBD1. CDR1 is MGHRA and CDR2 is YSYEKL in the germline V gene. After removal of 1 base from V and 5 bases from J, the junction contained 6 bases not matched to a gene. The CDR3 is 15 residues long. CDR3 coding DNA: TGCGCCAGCAGCCAAGCGGCGAGGACAGGGACTGAAGCTTTCTTT. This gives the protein CASSQAARTGTEAFF.

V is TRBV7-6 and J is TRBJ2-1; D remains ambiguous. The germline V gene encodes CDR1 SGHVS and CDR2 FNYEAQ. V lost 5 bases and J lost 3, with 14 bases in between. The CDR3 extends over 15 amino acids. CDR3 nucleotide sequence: TGTGCCAGCAGCCTGACGAGCGATATCTACAATGAGCAGTTCTTC. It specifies CASSLTSDIYNEQFF.

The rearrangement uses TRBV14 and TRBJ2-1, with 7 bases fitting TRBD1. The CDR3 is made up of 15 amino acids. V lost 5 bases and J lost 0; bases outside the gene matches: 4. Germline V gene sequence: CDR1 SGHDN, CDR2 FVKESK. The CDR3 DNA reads TGTGCCAGCAGCATGGGACAGAGCTCCTACAATGAGCAGTTCTTC. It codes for CASSMGQSSYNEQFF.

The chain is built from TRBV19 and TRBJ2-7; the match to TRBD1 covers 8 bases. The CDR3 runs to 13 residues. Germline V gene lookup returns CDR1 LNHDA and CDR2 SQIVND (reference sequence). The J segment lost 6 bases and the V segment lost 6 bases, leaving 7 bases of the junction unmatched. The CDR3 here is CASSPTGVSEQYF. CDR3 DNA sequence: TGTGCCAGTAGCCCGACAGGGGTCAGCGAGCAGTACTTC.

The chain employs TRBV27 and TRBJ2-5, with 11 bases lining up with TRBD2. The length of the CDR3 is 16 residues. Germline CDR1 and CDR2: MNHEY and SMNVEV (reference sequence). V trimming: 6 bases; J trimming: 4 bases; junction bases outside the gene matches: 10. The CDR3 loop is CASSPHRLAGTETQYF. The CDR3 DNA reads TGTGCCAGCAGCCCCCACAGACTAGCGGGAACAGAGACCCAGTACTTC.

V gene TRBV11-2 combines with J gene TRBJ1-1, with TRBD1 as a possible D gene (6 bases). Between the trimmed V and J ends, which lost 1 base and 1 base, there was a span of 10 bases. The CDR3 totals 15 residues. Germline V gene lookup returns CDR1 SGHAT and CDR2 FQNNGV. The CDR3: CASSLGRGANTEAFF. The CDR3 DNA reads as TGTGCCAGCAGCTTAGGGCGGGGGGCGAACACTGAAGCTTTCTTT.

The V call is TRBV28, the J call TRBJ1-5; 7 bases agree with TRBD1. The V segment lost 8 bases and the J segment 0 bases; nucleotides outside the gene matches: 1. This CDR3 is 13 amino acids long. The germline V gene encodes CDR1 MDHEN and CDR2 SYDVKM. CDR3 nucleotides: TGTGCCAGCGGACAGGCTAGCAATCAGCCCCAGCATTTT. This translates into CASGQASNQPQHF.